This record looks at one TCR beta chain sequence and its context. Its antigen is as yet unknown. CDR3 length: 14 residues. Trimming shortened V by 5 bases and J by 1 base, and 10 bases separated the two germline ends. CDR1 SEHNR and CDR2 FQNEAQ come from the germline V gene (reference sequence). These data come from a study of cytomegalovirus exposure and HLA in healthy donors. Study conclusions and caveats: When analyzed later, the rates of TCR association showed variation by HLA locus, with DRB1 the most and HLA-C the fewest. Later analysis identified several of the most significant clusters that appeared linked to common viral pathogens.

Healthy donors of bone marrow made up the group. The PCR ran on 60 Vbeta and 13 Jbeta primers. Method: immunoSEQ multiplex PCR; TCRdb's copy keeps in-frame clones and lacks some. The sample yields around 120,000 clones, around three quarters seen once. This chain uses TRBV7-9 with TRBJ2-3; no clear D gene. This TCR came from a woman aged 40 to 49 in good health and CMV-seropositive. The sample consisted of PBMCs. The chain's CDR3 is CASSQSEGTDTQYF. The CDR3 coding sequence is TGTGCCAGCAGCCAGTCCGAAGGCACAGATACGCAGTATTTT.